The T cell receptor beta chain described here comes from a study of T cell repertoires in cytomegalovirus infection. Across the study: Public TCR beta signature analysis indicated the presence of both CMV infection and matching HLA type.

This clonotype has ten or more counts. Antigen specificity is unknown. The study's findings and limits: HLA-C-restricted CMV clonotypes gave the most frequent clonotype in two of eight donors. Summed frequency of public TCR beta families distinguished CMV carriers with the relevant HLA.

V shed 0 bases and J shed 6 bases, with 12 bases lying between them. The CDR3 has 15 residues. Germline lookup yields CDR1 MGHRA and CDR2 YSYEKL. TCRdb re-analysed the reads in MiXCR, keeping a single row per CDR3 protein. Altogether about 300,000 distinct CDR3 sequences are present, around 9.1% being singletons, with the ten largest covering around 2.6%. The rearrangement links TRBV4-1 to TRBJ2-1; D unresolved. The sequenced sample consisted of PBMCs. This TCR came from a human donor in good health (CMV status not recorded). Some clones in this sample may be carry-over from other donors' samples. The CDR3 DNA sequence: TGCGCCAGCAGCCAAGACCACCGGAGCAGCAATGAGCAGTTCTTC. This gives the protein CASSQDHRSSNEQFF.